One sample yielded the 13 T cell receptor beta chains listed below, sequenced in a study of human T cells and chemical hapten exposure. Time point meaning: pre-sensitization, week 0. Stated treatment: therapeutic diphenylcyclopropenone sensitization with weekly scalp DPC. Using its own MiXCR run on the RACE reads, TCRdb lists one record per CDR3 protein. The data hold under 50,000 distinct CDR3 sequences, with about 7.4% observed a single time. The source was whole blood, collected in connection with sensitization to the hapten diphenylcyclopropenone (DPC). The receptors originated from a woman in her forties or fifties with alopecia areata. Some clones in this sample may be carry-over from other donors' samples.

Many counts were recorded for this clonotype. The chain combines TRBV28 with TRBJ1-1; D is possibly TRBD1 (5 bases). Trimming took off 6 bases at V and 1 base at J, with 12 bases between the two ends. This CDR3 has 14 amino acids. Germline values: CDR1 MDHEN, CDR2 SYDVKM. CDR3 nucleotide sequence: TGTGCCAGCAGGACATACACAGGGAACACTGAAGCTTTCTTT. Protein sequence: CASRTYTGNTEAFF.

This clonotype was observed at least ten times. The chain employs TRBV7-8 and TRBJ2-3; D is uncertain. Trimming took off 0 bases at V and 0 bases at J, with 4 bases between the two ends. The germline V gene encodes CDR1 SGHVS and CDR2 FQNEAQ. The CDR3 has 14 residues. CDR3 DNA sequence: TGTGCCAGCAGCTTAGCGGGGAGCACAGATACGCAGTATTTT. Its protein is CASSLAGSTDTQYF.

At least ten counts were recorded for this clonotype. V is TRBV7-9 and J is TRBJ1-1, with unresolved D. The CDR3 runs 13 residues. Trimming took 1 base from V and 0 from J, leaving 3 bases between them. CDR1 and CDR2 (germline): SEHNR, FQNEAQ (reference sequence). The CDR3 DNA sequence: TGTGCCAGCAGCTTAGTGGTGAACACTGAAGCTTTCTTT. As protein: CASSLVVNTEAFF.

This clonotype was detected a few times. This chain uses TRBV29-1 with TRBJ2-3; 8 positions agree with TRBD2. V was pared by 6 bases and J by 4 bases, with 6 bases of the junction left unmatched. From germline, CDR1 is SQVTM and CDR2 ANQGSEA. The CDR3 covers 13 residues. Here the CDR3 reads CSVGGDAPDTQYF. The CDR3 DNA reads as TGCAGCGTCGGGGGGGACGCCCCAGATACGCAGTATTTT.

This clonotype was observed a few times. The chain combines TRBV29-1 with TRBJ2-5; weak D call: TRBD2 (6 bases). The CDR3 runs 15 residues. Trimming left V 1 base short and J 4 bases short, with 16 bases between. The germline gives CDR1 SQVTM, CDR2 ANQGSEA. The CDR3 reads CSVEGSSEKVETQYF. CDR3 coding DNA: TGCAGCGTTGAAGGTTCTAGCGAAAAGGTAGAGACCCAGTACTTC.

This clonotype occurred many times. The gene calls are TRBV20-1 and TRBJ1-6; D remains unclear. CDR3 size: 15 residues. Trimming took 1 base from V and 7 from J, leaving 14 bases between them. Germline-derived CDR1 and CDR2 are DFQATT and SNEGSKA (reference sequence). DNA for the CDR3: TGCAGTGCTAGAGGACCGAATGGACCGAATTCACCCCTCCACTTT. Residues: CSARGPNGPNSPLHF.

This clonotype came up many times. The junction departs from germline at one end; a sequencing error may be responsible. The V gene is TRBV19, the J gene TRBJ1-2, with D perhaps TRBD1 (5 bases). The CDR3 has 14 amino acids. Germline loops: CDR1 LNHDA, CDR2 SQIVND (reference sequence). This CDR3 reads CASSTPGLSYGYSF. Written as DNA, the CDR3 is TGTGCCAGTAGTACCCCGGGACTGAGTTATGGCTACAGCTTC.

This clonotype was seen repeatedly, ten times or more. The gene calls are TRBV2 and TRBJ2-7; D is perhaps TRBD2 (6 bases). V lost 2 bases, J lost 3 bases, and 14 bases lay in between. The germline CDR1 and CDR2 sequences are SNHLY and FYNNEI. CDR3 length: 15 residues. In DNA, the CDR3 is TGTGCCAGCAGTGAATTCGGGGGAAGGAGCTACGAGCAGTACTTC. Translated: CASSEFGGRSYEQYF.

This clonotype came up many times. The V gene is TRBV30, the J gene TRBJ1-2; no reliable D call. Germline lookup yields CDR1 GTSNPN and CDR2 SVGIG (reference sequence). Trimming left V 4 bases short and J 4 bases short, with 22 bases between. The CDR3 is made up of 16 amino acids. CDR3 sequence (DNA): TGTGCCTGGACGGGGAATCTAGGGCGCGGTGGCTATGGCTACACCTTC. It yields the protein CAWTGNLGRGGYGYTF. Using reference TRBV30 and TRBJ1-2 for the parts outside the CDR3, the full variable domain is SQTIHQWPATLVQPVGSPLSLECTVEGTSNPNLYWYRQAAGRGLQLLFYSVGIGQISSEVPQNLSASRPQDRQFILSSKKLLLSDSGFYLCAWTGNLGRGGYGYTFGSGTRLTVV.

The rearrangement uses TRBV30 and TRBJ2-7, with TRBD1 matching over 9 bases. The V and J ends lost 8 bases and 5 bases, in that order; junction bases with no gene match: 4. The CDR3 extends over 11 amino acids. Per the germline V gene, CDR1 is GTSNPN and CDR2 is SVGIG (reference sequence). DNA of the CDR3: TGTGCCGGGACAGGGAGCCACGAGCAGTACTTC. Translated: CAGTGSHEQYF.

V gene TRBV27 combines with J gene TRBJ1-5, with 8 nucleotides matching TRBD1. CDR1 and CDR2 (germline): MNHEY, SMNVEV (reference sequence). The CDR3 contains 19 residues. The V segment lost 4 bases and the J segment 0 bases; nucleotides outside the gene matches: 14. CDR3 sequence (DNA): TGTGCCAGCAGTTCCGCTACCTTCAGGACAGGGAATAGCAATCAGCCCCAGCATTTT. Translating gives CASSSATFRTGNSNQPQHF.

This clonotype was seen repeatedly, ten times or more. The V gene is TRBV7-2, the J gene TRBJ2-5; either TRBD1 or TRBD2 may fit D (6 bases each). This CDR3 is 15 amino acids long. The germline V gene has CDR1 SGHTA and CDR2 FQGNSA. V was trimmed by 1 base and J by 9 bases, leaving 18 bases between them. CDR3 loop: CASSLDVGGLSPQYF. DNA for the CDR3: TGTGCCAGCAGCTTAGACGTGGGGGGCCTCTCCCCCCAGTACTTC.

At least ten counts were recorded for this clonotype. The J gene is TRBJ2-1, the V gene TRBV12-3 or TRBV12-4, with D unclear. This CDR3 has 13 amino acids. The V gene lost 5 bases and the J gene lost 8 bases, with 13 bases spanning the gap. Here the CDR3 reads CASSNIKGDEQFF. As DNA, the CDR3 is TGTGCCAGCAGTAATATTAAGGGCGATGAGCAGTTCTTC.